This is a list of T cell receptor beta chains from one sample in a study of radiotherapy plus CTLA-4 blockade in lung cancer. The repertoire was sequenced with immunoSEQ multiplex PCR; TCRdb's copy has only in-frame clones and lacks some. The sample consists of about 110,000 clones, 70% to 90% of them appearing once. The sample consisted of peripheral blood, taken from a patient treated with radiotherapy plus ipilimumab. These TCRs come from a human donor with non-small cell lung cancer that progressed on radiotherapy plus ipilimumab. Some clones in this sample may be carry-over from other donors' samples. The CDR3 runs from the conserved cysteine through the conserved F or W. D genes are given only for firm matches. Some rows have no size entry. The others give once, few or many, or a class for an expanded clone.

few,NA,TRBV5-1,TRBJ2-1,16,CASRVGRGDPLGEQFF,TGCGCCAGCAGAGTTGGCCGGGGAGACCCCTTGGGTGAGCAGTTCTTC
NA,TRBD2,TRBV4-1,TRBJ2-7,17,CASSQEARGRGAYEQYF,TGCGCCAGCAGCCAAGAGGCCCGGGGCCGGGGGGCCTACGAGCAGTACTTC
NA,NA,TRBV9,TRBJ2-5,16,CASSVRPQPSRETQYF,TGTGCCAGCAGCGTACGACCCCAGCCTTCGAGGGAGACCCAGTACTTC
few,NA,TRBV6-6,TRBJ1-2,14,CASSYGPDNYGYTF,TGTGCCAGCAGTTACGGGCCCGATAACTATGGCTACACCTTC
few,TRBD1,TRBV10-3,TRBJ2-1,12,CAIRGTGDESFF,TGTGCCATCAGGGGGACAGGGGATGAATCTTTCTTC
NA,NA,TRBV6-5,TRBJ2-5,14,CASSYSTPPETQYF,TGTGCCAGCAGTTACTCCACCCCGCCGGAGACCCAGTACTTC
NA,NA,TRBV19,TRBJ1-4,15,CASSIGTLGNEKLFF,TGTGCCAGTAGTATAGGAACCCTGGGCAATGAAAAACTGTTTTTT
NA,NA,TRBV5-1,TRBJ2-5,14,CASSFGTSEETQYF,TGCGCCAGCAGCTTCGGCACGAGCGAGGAGACCCAGTACTTC
NA,NA,TRBV7-2,TRBJ1-3,17,CASSLEYVAVSGNTIYF,TGTGCCAGCAGCTTAGAATACGTCGCTGTCTCTGGAAACACCATATATTTT
NA,TRBD1,TRBV19,TRBJ1-6,15,CASSATGTGTQKLHF,TGTGCCAGTAGTGCTACCGGGACAGGGACCCAAAAACTCCACTTT
NA,TRBD1,TRBV5-5,TRBJ2-1,15,CASSPGTGGYNEQFF,TGTGCCAGCAGCCCGGGGACAGGGGGGTACAATGAGCAGTTCTTC
NA,NA,TRBV7-2,TRBJ1-6,15,CASSLMGAVNSPLHF,TGTGCCAGCAGCTTAATGGGGGCCGTTAATTCACCCCTCCACTTT
NA,NA,TRBV5-4,TRBJ2-7,15,CASSFSGTRVVEQYF,TGTGCCAGCAGCTTCTCCGGGACACGGGTCGTCGAGCAGTACTTC
NA,NA,TRBV7-3,TRBJ1-1,13,CASSRVGNTEAFF,TGTGCCAGCAGTCGTGTGGGTAACACTGAAGCTTTCTTT
NA,NA,TRBV6-6,TRBJ2-7,13,CASSPLGPGEQYF,TGTGCCAGCAGCCCCCTGGGACCGGGCGAGCAGTACTTC
NA,NA,TRBV9,TRBJ2-4,13,CASSAEGGTAQYF,TGTGCCAGCAGCGCCGAGGGGGGGACGGCTCAGTACTTC
NA,NA,TRBV5-4,TRBJ2-7,13,CASSRTAAYEQYF,TGTGCCAGCAGCAGGACAGCCGCCTACGAGCAGTACTTC
NA,NA,TRBV4-2,TRBJ2-5,14,CASSQVSFTETQYF,TGTGCCAGCAGCCAAGTTTCCTTCACAGAGACCCAGTACTTC
NA,NA,TRBV7-3,TRBJ2-6,16,CASSLTGLSGANVLTF,TGTGCCAGCAGCTTAACCGGTTTATCTGGGGCCAACGTCCTGACTTTC
once,NA,TRBV2,TRBJ1-1,12,CASSPGTVEAFF,TGTGCCAGCAGTCCCGGGACTGTTGAAGCTTTCTTT
NA,TRBD2,TRBV9,TRBJ2-3,16,CASSVAPAGGGDTQYF,TGTGCCAGCAGCGTAGCCCCAGCGGGGGGAGGGGATACGCAGTATTTT
NA,NA,TRBV27,TRBJ2-5,14,CASSLIESPETQYF,TGTGCCAGCAGTTTAATTGAGTCTCCAGAGACCCAGTACTTC
NA,NA,TRBV19,TRBJ1-3,15,CASHRSGRAGNTIYF,TGTGCCAGTCACAGGTCTGGCAGGGCTGGAAACACCATATATTTT
NA,TRBD1,TRBV12-5,TRBJ2-1,14,CASGSGTGRDEQFF,TGTGCTAGTGGCTCAGGGACAGGGAGGGATGAGCAGTTCTTC
NA,NA,TRBV12-5,TRBJ1-2,12,CASTVGSYGYTF,TGTGCTAGTACGGTTGGGTCTTATGGCTACACCTTC
NA,NA,TRBV30,TRBJ1-2,11,CACWRNYGYTF,TGTGCCTGCTGGAGGAACTATGGCTACACCTTC
NA,NA,TRBV5-1,TRBJ2-7,13,CASSAGPSYEQYF,TGCGCCAGCAGCGCCGGACCCAGCTACGAGCAGTACTTC
NA,NA,TRBV7-3,TRBJ2-5,13,CACSLPDTQTQYF,TGTGCCTGCAGCTTACCTGATACGCAGACCCAGTACTTC
once,TRBD1,TRBV6-1,TRBJ2-2,16,CASSEAPGTGAGELFF,TGTGCCAGCAGTGAAGCTCCCGGGACAGGGGCCGGGGAGCTGTTTTTT
NA,NA,TRBV7-7,TRBJ2-2,16,CASSPSRGLVTGELFF,TGTGCTAGCAGCCCTAGCAGGGGTTTAGTCACCGGGGAGCTGTTTTTT
NA,TRBD1,TRBV28,TRBJ1-5,15,CASSVQGRGDQPQHF,TGTGCCAGCAGTGTACAGGGGCGAGGCGATCAGCCCCAGCATTTT
NA,NA,TRBV2,TRBJ2-1,13,CASKGTLRWEQFF,TGTGCCAGCAAAGGGACCCTGCGTTGGGAGCAGTTCTTC
few,TRBD1,TRBV7-9,TRBJ1-1,13,CASSPRQGPEAFF,TGTGCCAGCAGCCCACGACAGGGTCCTGAAGCTTTCTTT
few,NA,TRBV7-6,TRBJ2-7,16,CASSLGGGRGLGEQYF,TGTGCCAGCAGCTTAGGGGGGGGCAGGGGTCTTGGCGAGCAGTACTTC
NA,NA,TRBV4-2,TRBJ1-4,17,CASSQLLRQTTNEKLFF,TGTGCCAGCAGCCAACTTCTCCGACAGACAACTAATGAAAAACTGTTTTTT
NA,NA,TRBV5-6,TRBJ1-5,14,CASSLGGWRQPQHF,TGTGCCAGCAGCTTAGGTGGGTGGCGTCAGCCCCAGCATTTT
once,NA,TRBV15,TRBJ1-5,15,CATSSFTYSNQPQHF,TGTGCCACCAGCAGTTTCACTTATAGCAATCAGCCCCAGCATTTT
once,TRBD1,TRBV2,TRBJ1-5,16,CASSVRGQGGYQPQHF,TGTGCCAGCAGTGTAAGGGGACAGGGTGGGTATCAGCCCCAGCATTTT
NA,NA,TRBV15,TRBJ2-2,15,CATRTKTANTGELFF,TGTGCCACCAGAACCAAAACAGCTAACACCGGGGAGCTGTTTTTT
NA,TRBD1,TRBV19,TRBJ1-2,14,CATNQKGQIYGYTF,TGTGCCACAAACCAGAAGGGACAGATCTATGGCTACACCTTC
NA,NA,TRBV27,TRBJ2-7,19,CASSLMMGVAGPSSYEQYF,TGTGCCAGCAGTTTAATGATGGGGGTCGCAGGTCCCAGCTCCTACGAGCAGTACTTC
NA,NA,TRBV10-3,TRBJ2-5,14,CAISESGGKETQYF,TGTGCCATCAGTGAGTCTGGGGGGAAAGAGACCCAGTACTTC
NA,TRBD2,TRBV5-4,TRBJ2-3,16,CASSLLAGGSTDTQYF,TGTGCCAGCAGCTTGTTAGCGGGGGGGAGCACAGATACGCAGTATTTT
NA,NA,TRBV20-1,TRBJ2-1,11,CSAEGLRGQFF,TGCAGTGCTGAGGGACTCCGGGGGCAGTTCTTC
NA,NA,TRBV7-2,TRBJ2-1,14,CASSLGGALVEQFF,TGTGCCAGCAGCTTGGGCGGGGCCCTTGTTGAGCAGTTCTTC